A single sample is the source of the 6 T cell receptor beta chains below, sequenced in a study of blood T cell repertoires in COVID-19 (dated by TCRdb to about 2020). Libraries were made using the immunoSEQ multiplex PCR assay. Here the immuneACCESS table is served through TCRdb, limited to in-frame sequences with V and J called. Missing clones are a known gap in these copies; in checked studies unresolved V genes cover under half, and the rest lacks a known reason. The sample includes about 350,000 clones, with around nine tenths observed a single time. The biggest ten clones account for under 5% of the sample. Sequencing was carried out using peripheral blood. The receptors stem from a woman aged 60-75 years with COVID-19, enrolled during active disease.

This chain uses TRBV5-1 with TRBJ1-2; D is ambiguous. Trimming shortened V by 3 bases and J by 1 base, and 10 bases separated the two germline ends. Germline V lookup: CDR1 SGHRS, CDR2 YFSETQ. This CDR3 comprises 14 residues. CDR3 region: CASSSDGGNYGYTF. The CDR3 DNA is TGCGCCAGCAGCTCCGATGGAGGTAACTATGGCTACACCTTC. Full variable domain (remainder filled in from reference TRBV5-1 and TRBJ1-2): KAGVTQTPRYLIKTRGQQVTLSCSPISGHRSVSWYQQTPGQGLQFLFEYFSETQRNKGNFPGRFSGRQFSNSRSEMNVSTLELGDSALYLCASSSDGGNYGYTFGSGTRLTVV.

With regard to this clone: The sample contains more than one DNA sequence encoding this CDR3. This chain links TRBV6-2 or TRBV6-3 with TRBJ2-1; D is possibly TRBD2 (5 bases). This CDR3 region has 12 residues. The V end was cut by 5 bases, the J end by 4 bases, with 6 bases between. The V gene's germline CDR1 is MNHEY and CDR2 SVGEGT. CDR3 bases: TGTGCCAGCAGTCCGGGATACAATGAGCAGTTCTTC. Translation: CASSPGYNEQFF.

The V and J genes are TRBV5-4 and TRBJ2-7; 9 bases line up with TRBD2. CDR3 length equals 15 residues. Losses at the gene ends were 4 bases for V and 5 bases for J; bases not matched to a gene: 10. Germline CDR1 is SGHNT and CDR2 is YYREEE (reference sequence). The CDR3 nucleotides are TGTGCCAGCAGCCTACCGGGACTAGCTGGACACGAGCAGTACTTC. It translates to CASSLPGLAGHEQYF.

This sequence joins TRBV5-1 and TRBJ1-3; a possible D gene is TRBD1 (6 bases). This CDR3 contains 18 residues. From germline, CDR1 is SGHRS and CDR2 YFSETQ. V lost 3 bases and J 2 bases, leaving 21 bases between the germline ends. DNA of the CDR3: TGCGCCAGCAGCTCGAGCCGGGACAATTTTCCCCCTGGAAACACCATATATTTT. It codes for CASSSSRDNFPPGNTIYF.

This clone was found once. The chain has TRBV7-3 and TRBJ1-1; D unresolved. Trimming removed 2 bases from V and 1 base from J, with 8 bases in between. Germline V lookup: CDR1 SGHTA, CDR2 FQGTGA. The CDR3 covers 14 residues. CDR3 DNA: TGTGCCAGCAGCTTAGTGGCGGCGAACACTGAAGCTTTCTTT. Translating gives CASSLVAANTEAFF.

V and J are TRBV7-6 and TRBJ1-6, with no clear D. CDR1 and CDR2 from the germline V gene are SGHVS and FNYEAQ. With 1 base removed from V and 3 bases from J, the gap between germline ends came to 10 bases. The CDR3 is made up of 16 amino acids. CDR3 DNA: TGTGCCAGCAGCTTAGAACCTGACTACTATAATTCACCCCTCCACTTT. Translated, it gives CASSLEPDYYNSPLHF.